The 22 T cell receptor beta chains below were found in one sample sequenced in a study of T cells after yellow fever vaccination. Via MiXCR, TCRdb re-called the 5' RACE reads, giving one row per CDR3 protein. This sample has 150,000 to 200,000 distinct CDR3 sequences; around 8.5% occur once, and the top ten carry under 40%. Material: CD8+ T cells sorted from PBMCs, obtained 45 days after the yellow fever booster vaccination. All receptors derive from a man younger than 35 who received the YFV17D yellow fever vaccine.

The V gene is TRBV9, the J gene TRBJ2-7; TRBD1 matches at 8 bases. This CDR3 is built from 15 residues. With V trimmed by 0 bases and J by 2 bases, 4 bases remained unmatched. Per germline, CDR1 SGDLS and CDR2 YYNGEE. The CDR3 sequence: CASSVGQGYTYEQYF. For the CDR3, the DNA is TGTGCCAGCAGCGTAGGACAGGGGTACACCTACGAGCAGTACTTC.

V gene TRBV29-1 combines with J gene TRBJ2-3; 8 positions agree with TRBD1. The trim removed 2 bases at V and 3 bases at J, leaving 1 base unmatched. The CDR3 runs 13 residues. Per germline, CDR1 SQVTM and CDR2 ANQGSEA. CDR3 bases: TGCAGCGTTGAACAGGGGGCTACAGATACGCAGTATTTT. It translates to CSVEQGATDTQYF.

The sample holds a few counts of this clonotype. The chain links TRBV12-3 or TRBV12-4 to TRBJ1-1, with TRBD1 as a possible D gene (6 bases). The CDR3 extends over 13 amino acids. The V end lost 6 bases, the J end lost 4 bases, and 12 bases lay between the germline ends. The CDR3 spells CASSTGIGTEAFF. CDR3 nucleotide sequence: TGTGCCAGCAGCACAGGGATTGGCACTGAAGCTTTCTTT.

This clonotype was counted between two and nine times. CDR3: CASSLAGGWDTQYF. The CDR3 coding sequence is TGTGCCAGCAGTCTAGCGGGGGGCTGGGATACGCAGTATTTT. This chain links TRBV6-5 with TRBJ2-3; 11 bases align to TRBD2. The CDR3 is 14 residues long. Losses at the gene ends were 5 bases for V and 6 bases for J; bases not matched to a gene: 4. The germline CDR1 and CDR2 sequences are MNHEY and SVGAGI.

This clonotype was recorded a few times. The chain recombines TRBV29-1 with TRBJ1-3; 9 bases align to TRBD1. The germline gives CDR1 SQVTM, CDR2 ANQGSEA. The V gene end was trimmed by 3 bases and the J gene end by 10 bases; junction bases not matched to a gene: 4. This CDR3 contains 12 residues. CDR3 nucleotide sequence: TGCAGCGTTGAGTTCGGGACAGGGACCATATATTTT. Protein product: CSVEFGTGTIYF. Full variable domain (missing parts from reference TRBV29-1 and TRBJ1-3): SAVISQKPSRDICQRGTSLTIQCQVDSQVTMMFWYRQQPGQSLTLIATANQGSEATYESGFVIDKFPISRPNLTFSTLTVSNMSPEDSSIYLCSVEFGTGTIYFGEGSWLTVV.

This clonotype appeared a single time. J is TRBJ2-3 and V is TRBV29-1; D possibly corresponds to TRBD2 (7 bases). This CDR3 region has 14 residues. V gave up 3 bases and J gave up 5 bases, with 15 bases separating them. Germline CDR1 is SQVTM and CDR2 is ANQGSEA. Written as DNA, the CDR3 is TGCAGCGTTGAGGGGGGCGGGGGAGTAGATACGCAGTATTTT. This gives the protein CSVEGGGGVDTQYF.

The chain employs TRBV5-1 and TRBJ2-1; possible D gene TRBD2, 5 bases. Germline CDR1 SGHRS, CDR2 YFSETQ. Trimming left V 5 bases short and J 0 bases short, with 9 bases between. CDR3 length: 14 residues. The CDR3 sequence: CASRLVSSYNEQFF. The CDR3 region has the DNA TGCGCCAGCAGACTAGTGAGCTCCTACAATGAGCAGTTCTTC.

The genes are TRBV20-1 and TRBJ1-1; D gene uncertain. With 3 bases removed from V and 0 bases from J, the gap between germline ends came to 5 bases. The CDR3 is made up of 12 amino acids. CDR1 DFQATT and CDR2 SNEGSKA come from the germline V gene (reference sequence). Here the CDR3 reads CSARQLNTEAFF. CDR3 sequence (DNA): TGCAGTGCTAGGCAATTGAACACTGAAGCTTTCTTT.

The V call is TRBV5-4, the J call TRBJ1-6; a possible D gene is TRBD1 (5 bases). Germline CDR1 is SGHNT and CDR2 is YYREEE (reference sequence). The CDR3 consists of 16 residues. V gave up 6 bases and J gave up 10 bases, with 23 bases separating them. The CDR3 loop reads CASTTDVGVTYSPLHF. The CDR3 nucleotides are TGTGCCAGCACCACCGACGTGGGGGTTACTTACTCACCCCTCCACTTT.

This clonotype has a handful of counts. The CDR3 DNA is TGCGCCAGCAGTGCAGGGTGGACTGAAGCTTTCTTT. This gives the protein CASSAGWTEAFF. The gene calls are TRBV4-3 and TRBJ1-1; D is possibly TRBD1 (5 bases). The CDR3 loop spans 12 amino acids. Germline V gene data show CDR1 as LGHNA and CDR2 as YSLEER. Trimming removed 6 bases from V and 5 bases from J, with 10 bases in between.

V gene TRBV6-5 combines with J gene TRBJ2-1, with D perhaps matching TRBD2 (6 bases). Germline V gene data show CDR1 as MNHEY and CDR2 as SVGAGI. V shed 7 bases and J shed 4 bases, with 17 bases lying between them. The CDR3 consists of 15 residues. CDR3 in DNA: TGTGCCAGCAAGGCTTCGGGAGTTCATTACAATGAGCAGTTCTTC. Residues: CASKASGVHYNEQFF.

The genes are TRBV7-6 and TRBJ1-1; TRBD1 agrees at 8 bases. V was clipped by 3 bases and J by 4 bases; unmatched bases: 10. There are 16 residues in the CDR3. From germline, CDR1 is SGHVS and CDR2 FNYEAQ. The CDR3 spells CASSFTSNRGTTEAFF. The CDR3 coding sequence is TGTGCCAGCAGCTTTACTTCAAACAGGGGGACCACTGAAGCTTTCTTT.

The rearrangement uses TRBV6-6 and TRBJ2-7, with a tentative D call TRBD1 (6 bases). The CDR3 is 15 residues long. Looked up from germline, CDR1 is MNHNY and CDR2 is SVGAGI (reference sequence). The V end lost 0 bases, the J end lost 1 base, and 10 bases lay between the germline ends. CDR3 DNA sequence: TGTGCCAGCAGTTACTCACAGGGTAGGTCCTACGAGCAGTACTTC. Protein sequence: CASSYSQGRSYEQYF.

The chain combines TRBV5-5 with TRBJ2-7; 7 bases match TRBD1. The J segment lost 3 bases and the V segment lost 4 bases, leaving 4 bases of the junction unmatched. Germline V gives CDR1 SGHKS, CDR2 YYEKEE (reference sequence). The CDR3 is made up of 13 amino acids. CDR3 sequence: CASSADRDYEQYV. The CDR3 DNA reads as TGTGCCAGCAGCGCCGACAGGGACTACGAGCAGTACGTC.

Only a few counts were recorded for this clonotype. CDR3 residues: CSVVRAGELFF. CDR3 nucleotides: TGCAGCGTTGTCAGGGCCGGGGAGCTGTTTTTT. The rearrangement uses TRBV29-1 and TRBJ2-2, with D tentatively TRBD1 (5 bases). CDR1 and CDR2 from the germline V gene are SQVTM and ANQGSEA. The CDR3 length is 11 residues. Trimming left V 4 bases short and J 6 bases short, with 6 bases between.

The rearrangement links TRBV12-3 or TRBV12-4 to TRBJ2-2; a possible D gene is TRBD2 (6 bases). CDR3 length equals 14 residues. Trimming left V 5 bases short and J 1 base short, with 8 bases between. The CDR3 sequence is CASSTGGNTGELFF. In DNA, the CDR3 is TGTGCCAGCAGTACCGGGGGGAACACCGGGGAGCTGTTTTTT.

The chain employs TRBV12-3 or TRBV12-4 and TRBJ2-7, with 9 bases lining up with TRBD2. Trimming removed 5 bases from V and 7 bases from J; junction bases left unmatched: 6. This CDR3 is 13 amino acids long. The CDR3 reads CASSVGLAQEQYV. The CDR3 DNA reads TGTGCCAGCAGTGTGGGACTAGCCCAAGAGCAGTACGTC.

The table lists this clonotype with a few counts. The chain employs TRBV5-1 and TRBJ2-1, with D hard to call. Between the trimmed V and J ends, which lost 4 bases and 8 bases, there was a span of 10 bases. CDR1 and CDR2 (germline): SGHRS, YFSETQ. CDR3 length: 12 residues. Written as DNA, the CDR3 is TGCGCCAGCAGCGATGAAAGAGATGAGCAGTTCTTC. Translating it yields CASSDERDEQFF.

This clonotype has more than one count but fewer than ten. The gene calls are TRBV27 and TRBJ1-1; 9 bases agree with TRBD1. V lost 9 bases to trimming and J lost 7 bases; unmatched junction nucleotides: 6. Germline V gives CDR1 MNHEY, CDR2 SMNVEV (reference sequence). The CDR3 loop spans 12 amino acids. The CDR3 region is CASRTGALEAFF. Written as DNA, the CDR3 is TGTGCCAGTAGGACAGGGGCCCTTGAAGCTTTCTTT.

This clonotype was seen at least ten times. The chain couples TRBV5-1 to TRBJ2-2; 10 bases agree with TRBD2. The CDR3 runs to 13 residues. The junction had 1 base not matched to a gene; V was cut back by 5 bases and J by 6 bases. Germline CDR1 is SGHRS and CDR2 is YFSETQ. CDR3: CASRGLAPGELFF. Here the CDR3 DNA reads TGCGCCAGCAGGGGACTAGCGCCCGGGGAGCTGTTTTTT.

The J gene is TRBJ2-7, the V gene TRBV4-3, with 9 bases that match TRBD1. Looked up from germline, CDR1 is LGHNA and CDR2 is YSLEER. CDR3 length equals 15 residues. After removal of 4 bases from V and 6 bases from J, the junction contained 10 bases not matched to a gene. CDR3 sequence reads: CASSPGGQGFFEQYF. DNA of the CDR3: TGCGCCAGCAGCCCGGGCGGACAGGGGTTCTTCGAGCAGTACTTC.

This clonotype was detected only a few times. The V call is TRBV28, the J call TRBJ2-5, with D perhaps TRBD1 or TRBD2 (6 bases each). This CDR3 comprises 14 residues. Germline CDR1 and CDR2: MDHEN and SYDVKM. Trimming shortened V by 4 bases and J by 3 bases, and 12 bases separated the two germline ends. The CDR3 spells CASSYRGREETQYF. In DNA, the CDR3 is TGTGCCAGCAGTTACCGGGGGCGAGAAGAGACCCAGTACTTC.